These 17 T cell receptor beta chains were sequenced from one sample in a study of blood T cell repertoires in COVID-19. Repertoires were generated with immunoSEQ multiplex PCR, while TCRdb's copy carries only in-frame clones and drops some. The sample lists some 190,000 clones, approximately 80% seen once, with under 15% in the top ten. The sequenced material came from PBMCs or T cells enriched from blood (not recorded which). Source of these receptors: a man aged 55-75 years who had been exposed to COVID-19.

V and J are TRBV9 and TRBJ1-4; the D is unclear. Trimming stripped 0 bases from V and 4 bases from J, with 7 bases between. Germline V gives CDR1 SGDLS, CDR2 YYNGEE. The CDR3 contains 14 residues. This CDR3 is CASSVDPVNEKLFF. The CDR3 nucleotides are TGTGCCAGCAGCGTAGATCCAGTTAATGAAAAACTGTTTTTT.

The V call is TRBV7-9, the J call TRBJ2-7, with 7 bases fitting TRBD2. With V trimmed by 8 bases and J by 0 bases, 10 bases remained unmatched. CDR3 length: 15 amino acids. Germline V gene data show CDR1 as SEHNR and CDR2 as FQNEAQ (reference sequence). The CDR3 loop reads CASLIWERGSYEQYF. The CDR3 coding sequence is TGTGCCAGCTTAATATGGGAGCGGGGCTCCTACGAGCAGTACTTC.

The CDR3 spells CASSEGVAGVHEQYF. In DNA form, the CDR3 reads TGTGCCAGCAGTGAAGGGGTAGCGGGAGTACACGAGCAGTACTTC. This chain connects TRBV6-1 to TRBJ2-7; 9 nucleotides line up with TRBD2. The germline V gene encodes CDR1 MNHNS and CDR2 SASEGT. The CDR3 covers 15 residues. Trimming at V came to 1 base and at J to 5 bases, leaving 6 bases not matched to a gene.

The chain is built from TRBV11-1 and TRBJ2-5; 7 bases are a match to TRBD1. V was pared by 1 base and J by 5 bases, with 4 bases of the junction left unmatched. The CDR3 has 14 amino acids. From germline, CDR1 is SGHAT and CDR2 FQDESV (reference sequence). The CDR3 region has the DNA TGTGCCAGCAGCTTAGAGGGGGCCCGGGAGACCCAGTACTTC. This sequence encodes CASSLEGARETQYF. Full variable domain (rest looked up from reference TRBV11-1 and TRBJ2-5): EAEVAQSPRYKITEKSQAVAFWCDPISGHATLYWYRQILGQGPELLVQFQDESVVDDSQLPKDRFSAERLKGVDSTLKIQPAELGDSAMYLCASSLEGARETQYFGPGTRLLVL.

The V and J genes are TRBV5-1 and TRBJ1-1; 7 nucleotides line up with TRBD1. V gave up 0 bases and J gave up 8 bases; unmatched junction bases: 16. This CDR3 has 17 residues. CDR1 and CDR2 from the germline V gene are SGHRS and YFSETQ. DNA of the CDR3: TGCGCCAGCAGCTTGGCTCAGGGGGTCGGCTCGGGCAGGGAAGCTTTCTTT. Translated: CASSLAQGVGSGREAFF. The full variable domain, rest sourced from reference TRBV5-1 and TRBJ1-1, is KAGVTQTPRYLIKTRGQQVTLSCSPISGHRSVSWYQQTPGQGLQFLFEYFSETQRNKGNFPGRFSGRQFSNSRSEMNVSTLELGDSALYLCASSLAQGVGSGREAFFGQGTRLTVV.

This clone was seen once. V usage is TRBV3-1 (or the pseudogene TRBV3-2) and J usage is TRBJ1-2; D perhaps matches TRBD1 (5 bases). V was clipped by 0 bases and J by 4 bases, with 9 bases between them. CDR3 length: 14 residues. Germline V lookup: CDR1 LGHDT, CDR2 YNNKEL (reference sequence). CDR3 sequence (DNA): TGTGCCAGCAGCCAAGATAAGGGGTTCTATGGCTACACCTTC. This encodes CASSQDKGFYGYTF.

The chain combines TRBV19 with TRBJ1-1; no clear D gene. The V gene's germline CDR1 is LNHDA and CDR2 SQIVND (reference sequence). The V and J ends lost 4 bases and 1 base respectively, with 16 bases between them. CDR3 size: 16 residues. CDR3: CASSREGRDRNTEAFF. In DNA, the CDR3 is TGTGCCAGTAGTAGGGAAGGGCGGGATAGGAACACTGAAGCTTTCTTT.

The chain has TRBV7-6 and TRBJ2-7; a possible D gene is TRBD1 (6 bases). This CDR3 is built from 16 residues. The V gene lost 1 base and the J gene lost 1 base, with 14 bases spanning the gap. CDR1 and CDR2 (germline): SGHVS, FNYEAQ. CDR3 sequence (DNA): TGTGCCAGCAGCTTAGAAGTAGGAACAGGGTCCTACGAGCAGTACTTC. Translating gives CASSLEVGTGSYEQYF.

The rearrangement uses TRBV19 and TRBJ1-5; 8 nucleotides align to TRBD1. V dropped 4 bases and J dropped 5; count of bases not matched to a gene: 7. CDR1 LNHDA and CDR2 SQIVND come from the germline V gene (reference sequence). There are 15 residues in the CDR3. This CDR3 is CASSTRTGRDQPQHF. The DNA of the CDR3 is TGTGCCAGTAGTACCCGGACAGGGAGGGATCAGCCCCAGCATTTT.

This clone came up a few times. V usage is TRBV30 and J usage is TRBJ1-1; D gene ambiguous. Germline assignment: CDR1 GTSNPN and CDR2 SVGIG (reference sequence). Trimming cost V 4 bases and J 0 bases, with 6 bases left between them. The length of the CDR3 is 12 residues. CDR3 DNA sequence: TGTGCCTGGAACAGAATGAACACTGAAGCTTTCTTT. It yields the protein CAWNRMNTEAFF.

The chain has TRBV5-6 and TRBJ1-6, with 8 bases matching TRBD1. V shed 0 bases and J 8 bases; nucleotides not matched to a gene: 4. There are 15 residues in the CDR3. Looked up from germline, CDR1 is SGHDT and CDR2 is YYEEEE. The CDR3 here is CASSLVRTGYSPLHF. The CDR3 DNA is TGTGCCAGCAGCTTGGTTCGGACAGGGTATTCACCCCTCCACTTT.

The V call is TRBV7-3, the J call TRBJ1-2; a weak D match, TRBD1 (5 bases). Trimming shortened V by 5 bases and J by 5 bases, and 24 bases separated the two germline ends. The germline CDR1 and CDR2 sequences are SGHTA and FQGTGA. CDR3 size: 17 residues. CDR3 nucleotides: TGTGCCAGCAGCGCCGAAGGGGAATATGGGGATTTATATGGCTACACCTTC. Its translation is CASSAEGEYGDLYGYTF.

The chain carries TRBV11-3 and TRBJ2-7; 11 nucleotides match TRBD1. Germline V gene lookup returns CDR1 SGHNT and CDR2 YENEEA. V shed 5 bases, J shed 4 bases, and the junction held 7 bases outside the gene matches. This CDR3 has 15 residues. CDR3 coding DNA: TGTGCCAGCAGCCCCCGGACAGGGGGCAGGTACGAGCAGTACTTC. Its translation is CASSPRTGGRYEQYF.

This clone was observed a single time. The V gene is TRBV6-5, the J gene TRBJ1-5, with 7 bases that match TRBD1. This CDR3 region has 15 residues. Per the germline V gene, CDR1 is MNHEY and CDR2 is SVGAGI. Trimming cost V 5 bases and J 0 bases; bases outside gene matches: 4. CDR3: CASSRDSYSNQPQHF. CDR3 sequence (DNA): TGTGCCAGCAGTCGGGACAGTTATAGCAATCAGCCCCAGCATTTT.

The chain links TRBV5-1 to TRBJ2-3; unclear D gene. V lost 6 bases and J 1 base, leaving 15 bases between the germline ends. Germline assignment: CDR1 SGHRS and CDR2 YFSETQ. The CDR3 extends over 15 amino acids. The CDR3 here is CASTLRLERTDTQYF. The CDR3 coding sequence is TGCGCCAGCACCCTGAGGCTCGAACGCACAGATACGCAGTATTTT. Looking up the rest from reference TRBV5-1 and TRBJ2-3 gives the full variable domain: KAGVTQTPRYLIKTRGQQVTLSCSPISGHRSVSWYQQTPGQGLQFLFEYFSETQRNKGNFPGRFSGRQFSNSRSEMNVSTLELGDSALYLCASTLRLERTDTQYFGPGTRLTVL.

The rearrangement links TRBV29-1 to TRBJ2-2; maybe TRBD1 (5 bases). Looked up from germline, CDR1 is SQVTM and CDR2 is ANQGSEA. Trimming took 7 bases from V and 1 from J, leaving 10 bases between them. The CDR3 contains 13 residues. CDR3 coding DNA: TGCAGCGACCTCGACAGGAACACCGGGGAGCTGTTTTTT. This gives the protein CSDLDRNTGELFF.

This sequence joins TRBV27 and TRBJ2-3, with 7 bases aligning to TRBD1. Trimming at V came to 8 bases and at J to 2 bases, leaving 4 bases not matched to a gene. Looked up from germline, CDR1 is MNHEY and CDR2 is SMNVEV (reference sequence). The CDR3 is 13 amino acids. CDR3 in amino acids: CASQGQNTDTQYF. The CDR3 coding sequence is TGTGCCAGCCAGGGACAGAACACAGATACGCAGTATTTT.